This TCR beta chain is from a study of blood T cell repertoires in COVID-19. The overall study: Samples taken during acute and convalescent COVID-19 were collected in the United States, Italy and Spain. The analysed material was cDNA or gDNA that came from T cells, B-cell-depleted T cells, or PBMCs.

The CDR3 runs to 14 residues. Per germline, CDR1 MNHEY and CDR2 SMNVEV (reference sequence). V shed 2 bases and J shed 2 bases, with 9 bases lying between them. Libraries were prepared by immunoSEQ multiplex PCR; TCRdb keeps only in-frame clonotypes and omits some of them. The repertoire includes approximately 250,000 clones, roughly 84% of them detected once, and about 7.4% sits in the top ten. The sequenced sample consisted of peripheral blood. The chain carries TRBV27 and TRBJ1-1; maybe TRBD1 (5 bases). The TCR originated in a woman between 50 and 59 years old with acute or convalescent COVID-19. The DNA of the CDR3 is TGTGCCAGCAGTTTAGGGGGGTTCAACACTGAAGCTTTCTTT. Its translation is CASSLGGFNTEAFF.